This T cell receptor beta chain derives from a study of technical replicates of blood from a handful of donors. The method was immunoSEQ multiplex PCR; TCRdb's version includes in-frame clones alone and lacks a portion of them. Among under 80,000 clones listed, around 90% were seen once. V dropped 0 bases and J dropped 6 bases, with 9 bases sitting between them. Germline values: CDR1 LNHDA, CDR2 SQIVND (reference sequence). The CDR3 totals 13 residues. The V and J genes are TRBV19 and TRBJ2-7; D is unclear. This TCR came from a human donor in good health. Some clones in this sample may be carry-over from other donors' samples. The sequenced sample consisted of T cells isolated from PBMCs. CDR3 sequence: CASSIELQTEQYF. The CDR3 DNA reads TGTGCCAGTAGTATAGAATTACAGACCGAGCAGTACTTC.